One T cell receptor (beta chain) is described in this entry. The sample originates from a study of blood T cell repertoires in COVID-19. The Seattle patients joined while their infection was active and were tracked longitudinally afterward. Produced via immunoSEQ multiplex PCR; TCRdb's table is partial and in-frame only. The data hold 300,000 to 350,000 clones, with roughly 86% observed a single time. Germline CDR1 and CDR2: SGHRS and YFSETQ. This CDR3 has 15 amino acids. Trimming pared 0 bases from V and 3 bases from J, leaving 7 bases between. The V call is TRBV5-1, the J call TRBJ2-6, with D maybe TRBD2 (6 bases). The receptor comes from a woman in her sixties or seventies with COVID-19, enrolled during active disease. The sample was peripheral blood. The DNA for the CDR3 is TGCGCCAGCAGCTTGGTGGGAGGTGGGGCCAACGTCCTGACTTTC. Protein product: CASSLVGGGANVLTF.